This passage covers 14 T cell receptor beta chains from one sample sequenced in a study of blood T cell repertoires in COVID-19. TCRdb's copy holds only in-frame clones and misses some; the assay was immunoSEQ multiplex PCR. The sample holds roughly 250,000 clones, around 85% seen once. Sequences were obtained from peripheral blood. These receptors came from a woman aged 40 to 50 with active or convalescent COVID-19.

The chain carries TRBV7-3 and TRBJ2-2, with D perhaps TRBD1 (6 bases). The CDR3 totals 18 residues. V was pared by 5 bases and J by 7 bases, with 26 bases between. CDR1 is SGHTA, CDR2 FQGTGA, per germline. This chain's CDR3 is CASSPDGAATAGVGELFF. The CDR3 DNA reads TGTGCCAGCAGCCCGGATGGAGCGGCAACAGCAGGGGTCGGGGAGCTGTTTTTT. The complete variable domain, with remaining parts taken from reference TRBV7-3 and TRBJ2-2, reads GAGVSQTPSNKVTEKGKYVELRCDPISGHTALYWYRQSLGQGPEFLIYFQGTGAADDSGLPNDRFFAVRPEGSVSTLKIQRTERGDSAVYLCASSPDGAATAGVGELFFGEGSRLTVL.

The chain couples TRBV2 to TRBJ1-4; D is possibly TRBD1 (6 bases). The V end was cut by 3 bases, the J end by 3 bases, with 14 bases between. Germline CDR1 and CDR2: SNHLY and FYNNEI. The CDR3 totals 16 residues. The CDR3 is CASSEGRGGANEKLFF. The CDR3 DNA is TGTGCCAGCAGTGAGGGTAGGGGGGGAGCTAATGAAAAACTGTTTTTT.

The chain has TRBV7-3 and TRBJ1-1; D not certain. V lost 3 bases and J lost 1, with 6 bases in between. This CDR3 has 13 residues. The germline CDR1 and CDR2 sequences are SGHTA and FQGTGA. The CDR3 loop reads CASSFQANTEAFF. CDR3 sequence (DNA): TGTGCCAGCAGCTTCCAGGCGAACACTGAAGCTTTCTTT. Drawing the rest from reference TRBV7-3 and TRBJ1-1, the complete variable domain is GAGVSQTPSNKVTEKGKYVELRCDPISGHTALYWYRQSLGQGPEFLIYFQGTGAADDSGLPNDRFFAVRPEGSVSTLKIQRTERGDSAVYLCASSFQANTEAFFGQGTRLTVV.

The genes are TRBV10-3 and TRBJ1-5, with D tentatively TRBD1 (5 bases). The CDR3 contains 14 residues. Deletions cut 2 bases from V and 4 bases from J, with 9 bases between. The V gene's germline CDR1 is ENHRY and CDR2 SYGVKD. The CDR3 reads CAISEGQENQPQHF. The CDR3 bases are TGTGCCATCAGTGAGGGACAAGAGAATCAGCCCCAGCATTTT.

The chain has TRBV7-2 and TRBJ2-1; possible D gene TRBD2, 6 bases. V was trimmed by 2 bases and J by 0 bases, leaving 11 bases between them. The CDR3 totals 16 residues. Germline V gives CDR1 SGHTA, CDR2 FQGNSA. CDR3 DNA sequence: TGTGCCAGCAGCTTAATTGGGGGGAGCTCCTACAATGAGCAGTTCTTC. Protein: CASSLIGGSSYNEQFF.

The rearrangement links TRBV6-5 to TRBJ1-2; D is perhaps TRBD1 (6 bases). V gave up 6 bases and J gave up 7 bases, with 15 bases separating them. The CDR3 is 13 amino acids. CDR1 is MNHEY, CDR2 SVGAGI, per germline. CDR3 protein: CASRYTGSGGYTF. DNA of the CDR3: TGTGCCAGCAGGTACACAGGGTCTGGTGGCTACACCTTC.

The CDR3 here is CASSVALAGAQETQYF. The CDR3 DNA sequence: TGTGCCAGCAGCGTAGCCCTAGCGGGGGCCCAAGAGACCCAGTACTTC. This chain connects TRBV9 to TRBJ2-5; 10 positions match TRBD2. The germline CDR1 and CDR2 sequences are SGDLS and YYNGEE. CDR3 length: 16 residues. J was trimmed by 1 base and V by 0 bases; bases with no gene match: 3.

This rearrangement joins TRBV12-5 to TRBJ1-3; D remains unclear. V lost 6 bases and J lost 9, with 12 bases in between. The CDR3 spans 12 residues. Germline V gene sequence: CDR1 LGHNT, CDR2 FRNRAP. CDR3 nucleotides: TGTGCTAGTGGGCGGGATTTCAGCACCATATATTTT. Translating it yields CASGRDFSTIYF.

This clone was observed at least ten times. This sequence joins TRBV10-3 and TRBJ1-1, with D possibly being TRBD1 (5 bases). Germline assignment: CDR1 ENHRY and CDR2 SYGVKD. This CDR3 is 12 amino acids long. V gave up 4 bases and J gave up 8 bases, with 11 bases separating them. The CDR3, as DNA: TGTGCCATCAGTGGCCAGACAGCCGAAGCTTTCTTT. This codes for CAISGQTAEAFF.

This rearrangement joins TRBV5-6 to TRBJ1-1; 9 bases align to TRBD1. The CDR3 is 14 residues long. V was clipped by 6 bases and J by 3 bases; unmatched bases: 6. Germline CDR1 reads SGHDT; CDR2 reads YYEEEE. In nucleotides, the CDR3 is TGTGCCAGCAACGGGGACAGGGCCCACACTGAAGCTTTCTTT. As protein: CASNGDRAHTEAFF.

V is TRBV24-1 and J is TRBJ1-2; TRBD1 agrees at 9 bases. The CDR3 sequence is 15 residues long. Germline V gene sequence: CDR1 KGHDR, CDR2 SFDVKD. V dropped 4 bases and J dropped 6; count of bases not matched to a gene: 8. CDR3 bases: TGTGCCACCAGTGACTCCGGGACAGGGAATCATGGCTACACCTTC. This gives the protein CATSDSGTGNHGYTF.

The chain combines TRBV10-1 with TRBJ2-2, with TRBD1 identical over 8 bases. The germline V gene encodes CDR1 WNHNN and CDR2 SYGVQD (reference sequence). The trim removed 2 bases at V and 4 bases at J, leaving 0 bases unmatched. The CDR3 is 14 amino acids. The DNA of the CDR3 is TGCGCCAGCAGTGAGACAGGGGGCACCGGGGAGCTGTTTTTT. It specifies CASSETGGTGELFF.

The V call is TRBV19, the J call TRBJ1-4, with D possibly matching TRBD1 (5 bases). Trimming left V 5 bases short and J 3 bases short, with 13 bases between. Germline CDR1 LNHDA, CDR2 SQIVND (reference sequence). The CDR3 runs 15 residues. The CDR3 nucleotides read TGTGCCAGTAGTTCGTCAGGGTCGGCTAATGAAAAACTGTTTTTT. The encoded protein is CASSSSGSANEKLFF.

The CDR3 loop reads CASSGLAGGTQSTDTQYF. DNA of the CDR3: TGTGCCAGCAGCGGACTAGCGGGGGGGACTCAGAGCACAGATACGCAGTATTTT. The chain carries TRBV5-5 and TRBJ2-3; 15 nucleotides line up with TRBD2. The germline V gene has CDR1 SGHKS and CDR2 YYEKEE (reference sequence). CDR3 length: 18 amino acids. Trimming at V came to 4 bases and at J to 0 bases, leaving 6 bases not matched to a gene.